This T cell receptor (beta chain) was identified during a study of blood T cell repertoires in COVID-19. Study summary: T cells, B-cell-depleted T cells, or PBMCs provided the cDNA or gDNA that served as material.

The table came from immunoSEQ multiplex PCR; TCRdb's copy has only in-frame clones and leaves some out. The data contain roughly 150,000 clones, more than 85% of them singletons. CDR1 is MDHEN, CDR2 SYDVKM, per germline. The CDR3 is made up of 17 amino acids. V lost 6 bases and J lost 3, with 21 bases in between. This clone occurred a few times. The rearrangement joins TRBV28 to TRBJ1-5, with D possibly TRBD1 on 6 matching bases. The clonotype originates from a woman in her seventies with acute or convalescent COVID-19. The sequencing input was peripheral blood. The CDR3 protein is CASRPSRGTPSNQPQHF. The CDR3 nucleotides read TGTGCCAGCAGACCCTCCAGGGGCACTCCTTCCAATCAGCCCCAGCATTTT.